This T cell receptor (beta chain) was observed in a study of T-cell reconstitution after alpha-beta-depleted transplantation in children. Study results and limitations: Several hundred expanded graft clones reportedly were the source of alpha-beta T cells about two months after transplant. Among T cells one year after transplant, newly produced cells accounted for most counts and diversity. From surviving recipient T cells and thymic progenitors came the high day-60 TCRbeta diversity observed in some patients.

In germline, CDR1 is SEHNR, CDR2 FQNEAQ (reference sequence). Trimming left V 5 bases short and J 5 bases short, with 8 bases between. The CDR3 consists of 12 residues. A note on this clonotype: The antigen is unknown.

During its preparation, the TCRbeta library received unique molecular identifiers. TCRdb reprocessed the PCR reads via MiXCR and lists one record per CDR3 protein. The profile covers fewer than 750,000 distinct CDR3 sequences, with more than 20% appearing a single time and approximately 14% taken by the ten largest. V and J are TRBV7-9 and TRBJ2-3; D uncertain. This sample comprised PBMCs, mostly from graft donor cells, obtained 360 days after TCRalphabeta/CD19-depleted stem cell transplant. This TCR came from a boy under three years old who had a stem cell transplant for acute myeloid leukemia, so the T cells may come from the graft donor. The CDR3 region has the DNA TGTGCCAGCAGCCCTGGGCAAGATACGCAGTATTTT. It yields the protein CASSPGQDTQYF.